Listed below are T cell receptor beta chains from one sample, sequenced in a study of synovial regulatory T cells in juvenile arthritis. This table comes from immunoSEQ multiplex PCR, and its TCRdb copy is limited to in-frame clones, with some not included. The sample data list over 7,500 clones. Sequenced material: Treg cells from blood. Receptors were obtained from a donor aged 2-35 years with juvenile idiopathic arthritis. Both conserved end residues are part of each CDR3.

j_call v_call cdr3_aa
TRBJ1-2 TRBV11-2 CASSPTWSGGYTF
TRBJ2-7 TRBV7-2 CASSLAWGEQYF
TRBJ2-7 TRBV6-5 CASSQGHEQYF
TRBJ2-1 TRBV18 CASSPLSEGNEQFF
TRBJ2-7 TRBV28 CASSAGTGTYEQYF
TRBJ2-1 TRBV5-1 CASSHPVGYTYNEQFF
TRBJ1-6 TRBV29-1 CSAPVEGDNSPLHF
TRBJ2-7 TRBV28 CASSRWGEQYF
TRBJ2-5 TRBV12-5 CASGLGQGAGETQYF
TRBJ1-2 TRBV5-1 CASSSGQGPNGYTF